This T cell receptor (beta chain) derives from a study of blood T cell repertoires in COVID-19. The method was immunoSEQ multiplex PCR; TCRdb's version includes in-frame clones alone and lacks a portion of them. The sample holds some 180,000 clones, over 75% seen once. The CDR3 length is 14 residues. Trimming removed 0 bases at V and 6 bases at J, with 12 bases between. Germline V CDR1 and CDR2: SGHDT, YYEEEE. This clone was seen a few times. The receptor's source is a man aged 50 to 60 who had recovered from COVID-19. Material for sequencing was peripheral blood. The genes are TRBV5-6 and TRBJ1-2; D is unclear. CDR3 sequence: CASSLARVSDGYTF. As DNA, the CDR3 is TGTGCCAGCAGCTTGGCCCGAGTGTCGGATGGCTACACCTTC.